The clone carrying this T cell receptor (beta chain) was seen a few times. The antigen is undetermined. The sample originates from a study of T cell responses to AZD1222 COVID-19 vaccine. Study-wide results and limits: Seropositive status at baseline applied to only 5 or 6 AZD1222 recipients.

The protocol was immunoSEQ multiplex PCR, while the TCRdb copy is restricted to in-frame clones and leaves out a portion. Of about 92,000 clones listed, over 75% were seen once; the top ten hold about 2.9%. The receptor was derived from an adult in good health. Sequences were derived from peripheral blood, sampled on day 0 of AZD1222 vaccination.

CDR3 residues: CAIGPNANEQFF. The CDR3 DNA follows: TGTGCCATCGGTCCCAACGCAAATGAGCAGTTCTTC. The V gene is TRBV10-3, the J gene TRBJ2-1; no firm D call. V was cut by 8 bases and J by 7 bases, with 12 bases left in between. The CDR3 spans 12 residues. Germline assignment: CDR1 ENHRY and CDR2 SYGVKD.